Below, 21 T cell receptor beta chains from the same sample are listed, as sequenced in a study of blood T cell repertoires in COVID-19. Produced via immunoSEQ multiplex PCR; TCRdb's table is partial and in-frame only. This sample has a few hundred thousand clones, with 87% found just once. The sequencing input was PBMCs or T cells enriched from blood (not recorded which). These receptors all stem from a woman in her twenties or thirties who had recovered from COVID-19.

J is TRBJ1-1 and V is TRBV19, with 12 bases fitting TRBD1. The CDR3 consists of 16 residues. The V segment lost 4 bases and the J segment 5 bases; nucleotides outside the gene matches: 8. CDR1 and CDR2 from the germline V gene are LNHDA and SQIVND (reference sequence). CDR3 DNA: TGTGCCAGTAGTACTAAACGGGACAGGGGGCTGACTGAAGCTTTCTTT. Translated: CASSTKRDRGLTEAFF.

About this clone itself: Other DNA sequences in the same sample also yield this CDR3. The chain joins TRBV3-1 (or the pseudogene TRBV3-2) to TRBJ1-1; D is uncertain. This CDR3 is 12 amino acids long. V lost 1 base, J lost 3 bases, and 3 bases lay in between. The germline V gene has CDR1 LGHDT and CDR2 YNNKEL (reference sequence). CDR3 amino acids: CASSQAYTEAFF. The CDR3 region has the DNA TGTGCCAGCAGCCAAGCATACACTGAAGCTTTCTTT.

The chain has TRBV4-2 and TRBJ1-5, with TRBD1 as a possible D gene (5 bases). Germline values: CDR1 LGHNA, CDR2 YNFKEQ. The germline V and J ends were trimmed by 6 bases and 2 bases, with 14 bases remaining between them. This CDR3 is 15 amino acids long. CDR3 sequence: CASRQSGGGNQPQHF. The CDR3 region has the DNA TGTGCCAGCAGACAGTCGGGGGGGGGCAATCAGCCCCAGCATTTT.

The chain joins TRBV7-3 to TRBJ2-3; tentative D call: TRBD2 (6 bases). The CDR3 extends over 11 amino acids. Trimming removed 7 bases at V and 9 bases at J, with 11 bases between. From germline, CDR1 is SGHTA and CDR2 FQGTGA. CDR3 residues: CASTQGGTQYF. CDR3 sequence (DNA): TGTGCCAGCACCCAAGGAGGGACGCAGTATTTT.

The chain is built from TRBV5-5 and TRBJ2-2; 7 bases match TRBD1. The V and J ends lost 0 bases and 4 bases, in that order; junction bases with no gene match: 3. The germline V gene has CDR1 SGHKS and CDR2 YYEKEE (reference sequence). The CDR3 contains 15 residues. The CDR3 region has the DNA TGTGCCAGCAGCTTGGGGACAGGAAGCACCGGGGAGCTGTTTTTT. Its translation: CASSLGTGSTGELFF.

The chain carries TRBV27 and TRBJ1-1; D possibly corresponds to TRBD1 (5 bases). The CDR3 length is 14 residues. The V end was cut by 6 bases, the J end by 0 bases, with 11 bases between. In germline, CDR1 is MNHEY, CDR2 SMNVEV (reference sequence). CDR3 nucleotides: TGTGCCAGCAGCGTCCCAGGGTTGAACACTGAAGCTTTCTTT. Amino acids: CASSVPGLNTEAFF.

The rearrangement joins TRBV15 to TRBJ1-1, with D uncertain. V was cut by 4 bases and J by 7 bases, with 16 bases left in between. In germline, CDR1 is LNHNV, CDR2 YYDKDF (reference sequence). The CDR3 covers 14 residues. CDR3 nucleotide sequence: TGTGCCACCAGCACCCCATTCCCCTCTAGTGAAGCTTTCTTT. Its protein product is CATSTPFPSSEAFF.

The chain joins TRBV2 to TRBJ1-5; D not certain. CDR3 length: 12 residues. Between the trimmed V and J ends, which lost 4 bases and 9 bases, there was a span of 10 bases. Germline V CDR1 and CDR2: SNHLY, FYNNEI. CDR3 coding DNA: TGTGCCAGCAGTGGCCCTTCGGGGCCCCAGCATTTT. Protein product: CASSGPSGPQHF. Drawing the rest from reference TRBV2 and TRBJ1-5, the complete variable domain is EPEVTQTPSHQVTQMGQEVILRCVPISNHLYFYWYRQILGQKVEFLVSFYNNEISEKSEIFDDQFSVERPDGSNFTLKIRSTKLEDSAMYFCASSGPSGPQHFGDGTRLSIL.

The rearrangement uses TRBV11-2 and TRBJ1-2; TRBD1 matches 9 bases. The CDR3 is 15 amino acids. Unmatched junction bases numbered 8, after V lost 1 base and J lost 8 bases. From germline, CDR1 is SGHAT and CDR2 FQNNGV. CDR3 in amino acids: CASSLGSGTGRGYTF. Written as DNA, the CDR3 is TGTGCCAGCAGCTTAGGTTCCGGGACAGGGAGAGGCTACACCTTC. Full variable domain (remainder filled in from reference TRBV11-2 and TRBJ1-2): EAGVAQSPRYKIIEKRQSVAFWCNPISGHATLYWYQQILGQGPKLLIQFQNNGVVDDSQLPKDRFSAERLKGVDSTLKIQPAKLEDSAVYLCASSLGSGTGRGYTFGSGTRLTVV.

This sequence joins TRBV3-1 (or the pseudogene TRBV3-2) and TRBJ2-1, with D tentatively TRBD2 (7 bases). V was cut by 4 bases and J by 7 bases, with 20 bases left in between. Germline V CDR1 and CDR2: LGHDT, YNNKEL (reference sequence). The CDR3 is 16 amino acids. CDR3 DNA: TGTGCCAGCAGCCCCATTTGGCGGGGGCGGGAGAATGAGCAGTTCTTC. Protein product: CASSPIWRGRENEQFF.

The rearrangement uses TRBV6-5 and TRBJ2-1, with 10 bases matching TRBD2. V gave up 3 bases and J gave up 9 bases; unmatched junction bases: 11. The germline gives CDR1 MNHEY, CDR2 SVGAGI. CDR3 length: 16 residues. This CDR3 reads CASSYSSGGAYGEQFF. CDR3 coding DNA: TGTGCCAGCAGTTATTCCAGCGGGGGGGCCTATGGTGAGCAGTTCTTC.

For the CDR3, the DNA is TGCGCCAGCAGCTTCACGGGACAGGGGGGAACCTACGAGCAGTACTTC. Translating it yields CASSFTGQGGTYEQYF. The chain recombines TRBV5-1 with TRBJ2-7; 11 bases agree with TRBD1. Germline assignment: CDR1 SGHRS and CDR2 YFSETQ. CDR3 length equals 16 residues. With 2 bases clipped from V and 2 bases from J, the junction kept 6 bases outside the gene matches.

The rearrangement joins TRBV2 to TRBJ2-3; unclear D gene. Trimming took 6 bases from V and 2 from J, leaving 6 bases between them. The CDR3 is 12 amino acids. CDR1 SNHLY and CDR2 FYNNEI come from the germline V gene. CDR3 bases: TGTGCCAGCAGGCAGGCCACAGATACGCAGTATTTT. It specifies CASRQATDTQYF.

The J gene is TRBJ1-5, the V gene TRBV4-1; no reliable D call. This CDR3 has 13 amino acids. The V end was cut by 1 base, the J end by 9 bases, with 10 bases between. Germline V gene sequence: CDR1 MGHRA, CDR2 YSYEKL. The CDR3 is CASSQGWERPQHF. The CDR3 coding sequence is TGCGCCAGCAGCCAAGGGTGGGAGAGGCCCCAGCATTTT.

The chain employs TRBV4-1 and TRBJ2-2; D gene uncertain. CDR1 and CDR2 (germline): MGHRA, YSYEKL. The CDR3 is 13 amino acids. V lost 1 base to trimming and J lost 6 bases, with 6 bases between them. DNA of the CDR3: TGCGCCAGCAGCCAAGCTGTCGCCGGGGAGCTGTTTTTT. It specifies CASSQAVAGELFF.

The chain combines TRBV19 with TRBJ1-5; 7 bases agree with TRBD1. Germline values: CDR1 LNHDA, CDR2 SQIVND (reference sequence). Trimming removed 5 bases from V and 2 bases from J; junction bases left unmatched: 6. The CDR3 covers 15 residues. The CDR3 spells CASSPMGQRNQPQHF. The CDR3 region has the DNA TGTGCCAGTAGTCCAATGGGACAGCGCAATCAGCCCCAGCATTTT.

The chain employs TRBV30 and TRBJ1-2; no firm D call. Germline values: CDR1 GTSNPN, CDR2 SVGIG (reference sequence). Trimming removed 5 bases from V and 4 bases from J, with 8 bases in between. The CDR3 loop spans 11 amino acids. The CDR3 here is CAWGQIYGYTF. The CDR3 region has the DNA TGTGCCTGGGGGCAGATCTATGGCTACACCTTC.

The CDR3 is CATSRDRAGSEAFF. As DNA, the CDR3 is TGTGCCACCAGCAGAGATCGTGCAGGCTCTGAAGCTTTCTTT. The V call is TRBV15, the J call TRBJ1-1; no reliable D call. Trimming left V 0 bases short and J 6 bases short, with 11 bases between. The CDR3 totals 14 residues. Germline V gene sequence: CDR1 LNHNV, CDR2 YYDKDF (reference sequence).

The genes are TRBV7-2 and TRBJ1-2; 8 bases match TRBD1. The CDR3 spans 13 residues. V lost 1 base to trimming and J lost 8 bases; unmatched junction nucleotides: 3. Germline-derived CDR1 and CDR2 are SGHTA and FQGNSA. This CDR3 reads CASSLGPGGGYTF. The CDR3 nucleotides are TGTGCCAGCAGCTTAGGCCCAGGGGGCGGCTACACCTTC.

The chain's CDR3 is CASSYPGTETYEQYF. DNA of the CDR3: TGTGCCAGCAGTTACCCCGGGACAGAGACCTACGAGCAGTACTTC. This rearrangement joins TRBV6-6 to TRBJ2-7; TRBD1 agrees at 7 bases. Germline CDR1 reads MNHNY; CDR2 reads SVGAGI (reference sequence). Unmatched junction bases numbered 6, after V lost 2 bases and J lost 2 bases. The CDR3 is 15 amino acids.

V gene TRBV5-1 combines with J gene TRBJ1-6; TRBD1 agrees at 7 bases. This CDR3 has 14 amino acids. Trimming cost V 4 bases and J 5 bases; bases outside gene matches: 3. CDR1 is SGHRS and CDR2 is YFSETQ in the germline V gene. This CDR3 is CASSTQGDNSPLHF. The CDR3 region has the DNA TGCGCCAGCAGCACCCAGGGGGATAATTCACCCCTCCACTTT. The full variable domain, in which reference TRBV5-1 and TRBJ1-6 provide the parts outside the CDR3, is KAGVTQTPRYLIKTRGQQVTLSCSPISGHRSVSWYQQTPGQGLQFLFEYFSETQRNKGNFPGRFSGRQFSNSRSEMNVSTLELGDSALYLCASSTQGDNSPLHFGNGTRLTVT.